Listed below are T cell receptor beta chains from one sample, sequenced in a study of STAT5B mutations in CD4+ large granular lymphocyte leukemia. Libraries were prepared by immunoSEQ multiplex PCR; TCRdb keeps only in-frame clonotypes and omits some of them. The sample has approximately 30,000 clones; around 85% are singletons. Sequenced material: CD4+ T cells from blood buffy coats. The receptors were sampled from a human donor in good health. The CDR3 runs from the conserved cysteine through the conserved F or W. D genes are given only for firm matches. Clone sizes are given selectively: once, few, many, or a class where the clone is expanded.

>-|TRBJ2-1|TRBV11-3|-
CASSLAVRPNEQFF
TGTGCCAGCAGCTTAGCCGTCAGACCCAATGAGCAGTTCTTC
>-|TRBJ2-7|TRBV27|TRBD1
CASSYTRQGRYEQYF
TGTGCCAGCAGCTATACCCGACAGGGGCGCTACGAGCAGTACTTC
>-|TRBJ2-5|TRBV5-1|TRBD2
CASSPTSGGIQETQYF
TGCGCCAGCAGCCCCACTAGCGGGGGGATCCAAGAGACCCAGTACTTC
>-|TRBJ2-2|TRBV27|-
CASSLRPNTGELFF
TGTGCCAGCAGTTTGAGGCCGAACACCGGGGAGCTGTTTTTT
>-|TRBJ2-3|TRBV28|TRBD1
CASSGLGTGEDTQYF
TGTGCCAGCAGTGGCCTCGGGACAGGGGAAGATACGCAGTATTTT
>-|TRBJ1-3|TRBV6-6|-
CASRNQGTSHSTIYF
TGTGCCAGCAGAAATCAGGGGACCTCCCATTCTACCATATATTTT
>-|TRBJ1-1|TRBV5-4|-
CASSLIMNTEAFF
TGTGCCAGCAGCTTGATCATGAACACTGAAGCTTTCTTT
>-|TRBJ2-7|TRBV5-1|TRBD2
CASKSLTSGAYEQYF
TGCGCCAGCAAGTCTTTGACTAGCGGGGCCTACGAGCAGTACTTC
>-|TRBJ1-2|TRBV30|-
CASYAFPGYGYTF
TGTGCCAGCTATGCGTTCCCCGGCTATGGCTACACCTTC
>-|TRBJ2-1|TRBV10-3|TRBD2
CAISDSGGSYNEQFF
TGTGCCATCAGTGATAGCGGGGGGTCCTACAATGAGCAGTTCTTC
>-|TRBJ2-3|TRBV9|-
CASSAAGGGLADTQYF
TGTGCCAGCAGCGCCGCCGGAGGGGGGCTGGCAGATACGCAGTATTTT
>-|TRBJ1-1|TRBV5-1|TRBD1
CASSKETGDVATEAFF
TGCGCCAGCAGCAAAGAGACAGGGGATGTTGCCACTGAAGCTTTCTTT
>-|TRBJ2-1|TRBV2|TRBD2
CARWSGKYNEQFF
TGTGCCAGATGGAGCGGGAAGTACAATGAGCAGTTCTTC
>-|TRBJ1-4|TRBV6-5|TRBD1
CASSPRGATNEKLFF
TGTGCCAGCAGCCCCAGGGGGGCAACTAATGAAAAACTGTTTTTT
>few|TRBJ1-1|TRBV4-1|-
CASSQDGIMNTEAFF
TGCGCCAGCAGCCAAGACGGAATTATGAACACTGAAGCTTTCTTT
>-|TRBJ2-1|TRBV5-1|TRBD1
CASSETPKGGSEQFF
TGCGCCAGCAGCGAGACCCCCAAAGGGGGCAGTGAGCAGTTCTTC
>-|TRBJ2-7|TRBV19|TRBD1
CASSNRGQALEQYF
TGTGCCAGTAGTAATAGGGGACAGGCACTCGAGCAGTACTTC